The 6 T cell receptor beta chains listed next were all sequenced from one sample in a study of OX40 agonist ivuxolimab in advanced cancers. Receptors were amplified or captured by the immunoSEQ multiplex PCR assay. TCRdb holds this immuneACCESS table with in-frame rearrangements only. Some clones are missing; in checked studies, unresolved V genes explain under half, and the rest has no known cause. Across this sample there are some 63,000 clones, with about 94% seen only once. The ten top clones hold roughly 18% of the sample. The sample in question was CD4+ or CD8+ T cells sorted from blood, obtained in a trial of the OX40 agonist ivuxolimab. These receptors all come from an adult with an advanced solid tumor such as melanoma, head and neck, liver or kidney cancer.

As for this clone: Other DNA sequences in this specimen translate into the identical CDR3. This chain joins TRBV30 and TRBJ1-5; D uncertain. The CDR3 is 14 amino acids. V was cut by 0 bases and J by 4 bases, with 10 bases left in between. Germline V gives CDR1 GTSNPN, CDR2 SVGIG (reference sequence). The CDR3 loop is CAWSVGQGNQPQHF. CDR3 sequence (DNA): TGTGCCTGGAGTGTAGGCCAAGGGAATCAGCCCCAGCATTTT.

The V gene is TRBV7-2, the J gene TRBJ1-1; the D is unclear. This CDR3 is 14 amino acids long. From germline, CDR1 is SGHTA and CDR2 FQGNSA. V was pared by 3 bases and J by 0 bases, with 8 bases between. The CDR3 sequence is CASSFDTLNTEAFF. The CDR3 DNA reads TGTGCCAGCAGCTTCGACACCTTGAACACTGAAGCTTTCTTT.

The CDR3 DNA reads TGCGCCAGCAGCTTCGGCATGGCCGATGAGCAGTTCTTC. Residues: CASSFGMADEQFF. J is TRBJ2-1 and V is TRBV5-1; D remains unclear. This CDR3 has 13 residues. The germline V and J ends were trimmed by 2 bases and 8 bases, with 11 bases remaining between them. The germline V gene has CDR1 SGHRS and CDR2 YFSETQ.

The chain recombines TRBV5-6 with TRBJ2-3; D remains unclear. Per germline, CDR1 SGHDT and CDR2 YYEEEE. The V and J ends lost 6 bases and 3 bases respectively, with 8 bases between them. The CDR3 consists of 12 residues. The CDR3: CASTFVTDTQYF. The CDR3 DNA is TGTGCCAGCACCTTTGTAACAGATACGCAGTATTTT.

The V gene is TRBV30, the J gene TRBJ2-7; D unclear. Looked up from germline, CDR1 is GTSNPN and CDR2 is SVGIG (reference sequence). There are 11 residues in the CDR3. Between the trimmed V and J ends, which lost 0 bases and 7 bases, there was a span of 7 bases. The chain's CDR3 is CAWSVLGEQYF. The CDR3 region has the DNA TGTGCCTGGAGTGTACTGGGGGAGCAGTACTTC.

The V call is TRBV11-3, the J call TRBJ2-1; D is uncertain. Trimming removed 0 bases at V and 5 bases at J, with 17 bases between. CDR1 and CDR2 (germline): SGHNT, YENEEA. The CDR3 consists of 17 residues. The CDR3 coding sequence is TGTGCCAGCAGCTTAGATACCCCGTGGGCCTCAAACAATGAGCAGTTCTTC. Protein sequence: CASSLDTPWASNNEQFF.